Listed below are T cell receptor beta chains from one sample, sequenced in a study of blood T cell repertoires in COVID-19. Sequencing used immunoSEQ multiplex PCR; TCRdb keeps in-frame clones, though not all of them. The data show more than 200,000 clones, 70% to 90% seen once. The sample consisted of peripheral blood. The receptor source for this set is a woman aged 45 to 65 with COVID-19, enrolled during active disease. Each CDR3 is given with its conserved first and last residue. The D gene is left open where the match is weak. Size is stated for part of the rows, as once, few or many counts, or as a class when the clone is expanded.

v_gene,d_gene,j_gene,abundance,CDR3aa,CDR3nt
TRBV5-1,-,TRBJ1-4,-,CASSFQGGGEKLFF,TGCGCCAGCAGCTTTCAGGGAGGAGGTGAAAAACTGTTTTTT
TRBV28,TRBD1,TRBJ2-3,-,CASSFDRGGDTQYF,TGTGCCAGCAGTTTTGACAGGGGTGGCGATACGCAGTATTTT
TRBV18,TRBD1,TRBJ1-1,-,CASSAGQGARTEAFF,TGTGCCAGCTCTGCGGGACAGGGGGCGCGCACTGAAGCTTTCTTT
TRBV27,TRBD1,TRBJ2-7,-,CASRRDSSYEQYF,TGTGCCAGTCGCCGGGACAGCTCCTACGAGCAGTACTTC
TRBV4-2,TRBD1,TRBJ2-3,-,CASSQDPGQGADTQYF,TGTGCCAGCAGCCAAGACCCGGGACAGGGGGCAGATACGCAGTATTTT
TRBV6-5,-,TRBJ1-3,-,CASWGRNTIYF,TGTGCCAGCTGGGGCCGGAACACCATATATTTT
TRBV10-3,-,TRBJ1-2,-,CAIRQTPNYGYTF,TGTGCCATCAGGCAGACACCTAACTATGGCTACACCTTC
TRBV7-2,TRBD1,TRBJ1-4,once,CASSNWRTGDEKLFF,TGTGCCAGCAGCAACTGGAGGACAGGGGATGAAAAACTGTTTTTT
TRBV29-1,TRBD1,TRBJ1-1,few,CSVGRGGQGNTEAFF,TGCAGCGTTGGGAGAGGAGGACAGGGGAACACTGAAGCTTTCTTT
TRBV6-2/TRBV6-3,-,TRBJ1-5,-,CASSLRGHPGTYYSNQPQHF,TGTGCCAGCAGTTTAAGGGGTCATCCCGGGACATACTATAGCAATCAGCCCCAGCATTTT
TRBV19,TRBD2,TRBJ2-3,once,CASSIPGLAGITDTQYF,TGTGCCAGTAGTATCCCAGGACTAGCGGGGATCACAGATACGCAGTATTTT
TRBV5-5,TRBD2,TRBJ2-1,once,CASSSIGLAGYNEQFF,TGTGCCAGCAGCTCAATCGGACTAGCGGGATACAATGAGCAGTTCTTC
TRBV28,-,TRBJ2-7,few,CASRARDNNYEQYF,TGTGCCAGCAGGGCTCGGGACAACAACTACGAGCAGTACTTC
TRBV27,TRBD2,TRBJ2-3,-,CASSPSYRAGTDTQYF,TGTGCCAGCAGTCCCTCTTATAGAGCGGGGACAGATACGCAGTATTTT
TRBV11-2,-,TRBJ2-1,-,CASSLGPGISSYNEQFF,TGTGCCAGCAGCTTAGGACCAGGCATTAGCTCCTACAATGAGCAGTTCTTC
TRBV4-1,TRBD1,TRBJ1-1,-,CASSHTGGSTEAFF,TGCGCCAGCAGCCATACAGGGGGCAGCACTGAAGCTTTCTTT
TRBV19,-,TRBJ1-2,-,CASSDSVPRGNYGYTF,TGTGCCAGTAGCGACAGCGTCCCACGGGGGAACTATGGCTACACCTTC
TRBV5-6,TRBD1,TRBJ2-2,-,CASSPGTGGPTGELFF,TGTGCCAGCAGCCCCGGGACAGGGGGCCCAACCGGGGAGCTGTTTTTT
TRBV11-2,-,TRBJ2-5,few,CASSLETAPITWYQETQYF,TGTGCCAGCAGCTTAGAGACAGCCCCAATCACCTGGTACCAAGAGACCCAGTACTTC
TRBV4-3,-,TRBJ1-4,-,CASSQGGQTAEKLFF,TGCGCCAGCAGCCAAGGTGGCCAGACAGCTGAAAAACTGTTTTTT
TRBV5-1,-,TRBJ2-3,-,CASSLPSTDTQYF,TGCGCCAGCAGCTTGCCTAGCACAGATACGCAGTATTTT
TRBV6-5,-,TRBJ2-1,-,CATDRAGPLVNEQFF,TGTGCCACCGATAGGGCGGGGCCCCTTGTAAATGAGCAGTTCTTC
TRBV28,-,TRBJ1-1,-,CASSSPEMLMNTEAFF,TGTGCCAGCAGTTCCCCGGAGATGCTTATGAACACTGAAGCTTTCTTT
TRBV25-1,TRBD1,TRBJ2-2,-,CASSEWTGRNGELFF,TGTGCCAGCAGTGAGTGGACAGGGAGGAACGGGGAGCTGTTTTTT
TRBV6-2/TRBV6-3,-,TRBJ2-7,-,CASSYSLTGLQPYEQYF,TGTGCCAGCAGTTACTCGCTTACAGGGTTACAACCCTACGAGCAGTACTTC
TRBV11-3,-,TRBJ1-6,-,CASSLSGGDSPLHF,TGTGCCAGCAGCCTATCCGGGGGGGATTCACCCCTCCACTTT
TRBV28,TRBD2,TRBJ2-7,-,CASSPGTNSYEQYF,TGTGCCAGCAGCCCCGGGACTAACTCCTACGAGCAGTACTTC
TRBV7-2,-,TRBJ2-1,-,CASSLGGGGLNEQFF,TGTGCCAGCAGCTTAGGTGGCGGGGGCCTAAATGAGCAGTTCTTC
TRBV6-1,-,TRBJ1-4,-,CASSERGYNEKLFF,TGTGCCAGCAGTGAGAGAGGATACAATGAAAAACTGTTTTTT
TRBV5-5,-,TRBJ1-1,-,CASSLEWTALEAFF,TGTGCCAGCAGCTTGGAGTGGACAGCCCTGGAAGCTTTCTTT
TRBV29-1,-,TRBJ2-3,-,CSVDRRGRDTQYF,TGCAGCGTTGATCGGAGGGGTAGAGATACGCAGTATTTT
TRBV6-5,-,TRBJ1-1,many,CASNLTGLDTEAFF,TGTGCCAGCAATCTAACAGGGTTGGACACTGAAGCTTTCTTT
TRBV7-2,-,TRBJ1-5,few,CASSDRSGQPQHF,TGTGCCAGCAGCGACAGGTCGGGGCAGCCCCAGCATTTT
TRBV11-2,-,TRBJ1-1,once,CASSPYIPGRDGDTEAFF,TGTGCCAGCAGCCCCTATATCCCCGGAAGAGACGGGGACACTGAAGCTTTCTTT
TRBV2,TRBD1,TRBJ1-1,once,CASSGDRVDTEAFF,TGTGCCAGCAGTGGAGACAGGGTGGACACTGAAGCTTTCTTT
TRBV10-2,TRBD1,TRBJ1-2,-,CASRRDSFLYGYTF,TGCGCCAGCAGAAGGGACAGCTTCCTCTATGGCTACACCTTC
TRBV10-2,-,TRBJ2-2,few,CASWAPNTGELFF,TGCGCCAGTTGGGCTCCGAACACCGGGGAGCTGTTTTTT
TRBV28,-,TRBJ2-1,-,CASSETGTPYNEQFF,TGTGCCAGCAGCGAAACCGGGACACCCTACAATGAGCAGTTCTTC
TRBV6-5,TRBD1,TRBJ1-3,-,CASRPAVDRGFTIYF,TGTGCCAGCAGGCCCGCGGTGGACAGGGGATTTACCATATATTTT
TRBV30,TRBD1,TRBJ1-1,many,CALRVGGVRNTEAFF,TGTGCCCTTCGAGTAGGGGGCGTGAGGAACACTGAAGCTTTCTTT
TRBV27,TRBD2,TRBJ2-2,-,CASSRPSGGLNTGELFF,TGTGCCAGCAGTAGGCCTAGCGGGGGCCTGAACACCGGGGAGCTGTTTTTT
TRBV5-1,-,TRBJ1-4,few,CASSFRGDEKLFF,TGCGCCAGCAGCTTTCGGGGGGATGAAAAACTGTTTTTT
TRBV7-2,-,TRBJ2-3,-,CASSFDRVTDTQYF,TGTGCCAGCAGCTTCGACAGAGTAACAGATACGCAGTATTTT
TRBV29-1,-,TRBJ2-3,-,CSVKFTSFGTDTQYF,TGCAGCGTCAAATTTACTAGCTTCGGCACAGATACGCAGTATTTT
TRBV19,TRBD1,TRBJ2-5,-,CASSGQAQETQYF,TGTGCCAGTAGCGGACAGGCCCAAGAGACCCAGTACTTC
TRBV19,TRBD1,TRBJ2-1,-,CASSGPLGGGLDEQFF,TGTGCCAGTAGTGGCCCGTTAGGGGGCGGTCTCGATGAGCAGTTCTTC
TRBV7-6,-,TRBJ2-1,-,CASSFRGEVDEQFF,TGTGCCAGCAGCTTCAGGGGGGAGGTGGATGAGCAGTTCTTC
TRBV28,TRBD1,TRBJ2-7,-,CASSLGQGTGVPHEQYF,TGTGCCAGCAGTTTAGGCCAAGGGACAGGGGTCCCCCACGAGCAGTACTTC
TRBV7-2,-,TRBJ1-1,-,CASSPPSHEAFF,TGTGCCAGCAGCCCTCCGTCACATGAAGCTTTCTTT
TRBV24-1,-,TRBJ1-5,-,CATSDSRGNQPQHF,TGTGCCACCAGTGATTCTAGGGGTAATCAGCCCCAGCATTTT
TRBV5-1,-,TRBJ2-2,few,CASRSGQRMMGELFF,TGCGCCAGCAGGTCAGGACAGAGAATGATGGGGGAGCTGTTTTTT
TRBV12-3/TRBV12-4,-,TRBJ2-1,-,CASSPTSHEQFF,TGTGCCAGCAGCCCTACTAGCCATGAGCAGTTCTTC
TRBV2,TRBD1,TRBJ1-1,-,CASSQRHYGQGSTEAFF,TGTGCCAGCAGCCAAAGACACTATGGACAGGGGAGCACTGAAGCTTTCTTT
TRBV12-5,-,TRBJ2-5,-,CASGPTPLKNQYF,TGTGCTAGTGGTCCAACACCTCTCAAGAACCAGTACTTC